The rows below give T cell receptor beta chains drawn from one sample of a study of CD8 T cells in ankylosing spondylitis. Via MiXCR, TCRdb re-called the 5' RACE reads, giving one row per CDR3 protein. This table has around 330,000 distinct CDR3 sequences, around a tenth appearing once. Input material: blood, either unsorted or a sorted T cell fraction (not recorded which). The receptors were gathered from a female donor with ankylosing spondylitis or in good health (not recorded which). Each CDR3 is given with its conserved first and last residue.

cdr3_aa	v_call	j_call
CASRPGGVYEQYF	TRBV28	TRBJ2-7
CASRRGQGDYEQYF	TRBV27	TRBJ2-7
CASSLRRSRTDTQYF	TRBV27	TRBJ2-3
CSYPGEHEQFF	TRBV20-1	TRBJ2-1
CASTPRQRDEQFF	TRBV6-1	TRBJ2-1
CASSLAGGITDTQYF	TRBV28	TRBJ2-3
CASSLEREQFF	TRBV12-3/TRBV12-4	TRBJ2-1
CASTPGDAGTYNEQFF	TRBV5-1	TRBJ2-1
CASSARLTSVRDYEQYF	TRBV28	TRBJ2-7
CASSVYSNQPQHF	TRBV5-1	TRBJ1-5
CASGTGGDNSPLHF	TRBV5-1	TRBJ1-6
CASTARSRAKTDTQYF	TRBV5-1	TRBJ2-3
CAISESGGAPTYGYTF	TRBV10-3	TRBJ1-2
CASSLAEVRTRSTGANVLTF	TRBV5-1	TRBJ2-6
CASSLGPGLEGEEQFF	TRBV7-6	TRBJ2-1
CSASRGGSGSYEQYF	TRBV20-1	TRBJ2-7
CASSPHRDGTDTQYF	TRBV7-6	TRBJ2-3
CSGPFPDSFGELFF	TRBV20-1	TRBJ2-2
CASSLEVGQPQHF	TRBV12-3/TRBV12-4	TRBJ1-5
CASSSGTSTEAFF	TRBV5-1	TRBJ1-1
CASSLSVSGANVLTF	TRBV27	TRBJ2-6
CASSASGSQVGEQFF	TRBV5-1	TRBJ2-1
CSAVPGPGSGEQYF	TRBV20-1	TRBJ2-7
CASSYVFPVDGYTF	TRBV6-2/TRBV6-3	TRBJ1-2
CSAWSEGHSNYGYTF	TRBV20-1	TRBJ1-2
CASSPLAGGQNEQFF	TRBV5-1	TRBJ2-1
CASSLGMNTEAFF	TRBV12-3/TRBV12-4	TRBJ1-1
CASRQSNQPQHF	TRBV27	TRBJ1-5
CASGGTAQDRYEQYF	TRBV2	TRBJ2-7
CASSQLGAFTDTQYF	TRBV4-1	TRBJ2-3
CASSLFPGLSYNEQFF	TRBV5-1	TRBJ2-1
CASSQDTGGVQPQHF	TRBV4-3	TRBJ1-5